Below are 18 T cell receptor beta chains sequenced from a single sample in a study of cytomegalovirus exposure and HLA in healthy donors. Use of 60 Vbeta and 13 Jbeta primers characterized the PCR. Sequencing used immunoSEQ multiplex PCR; TCRdb keeps in-frame clones, though not all of them. The repertoire consists of over 120,000 clones, with roughly 10% occurring once and the leading ten covering under 2%. Sequencing used PBMCs. All receptors come from a man aged 50 or older in good health and CMV-seronegative.

This clone has more than one count but fewer than ten. The chain combines TRBV19 with TRBJ1-4; 7 positions agree with TRBD1. Germline V gene lookup returns CDR1 LNHDA and CDR2 SQIVND (reference sequence). V trimming: 6 bases; J trimming: 3 bases; junction bases outside the gene matches: 4. The CDR3 has 14 residues. CDR3 residues: CASRPGQPNEKLFF. The CDR3 DNA reads as TGTGCCAGTAGGCCGGGACAGCCTAATGAAAAACTGTTTTTT.

The rearrangement joins TRBV19 to TRBJ2-7; 9 nucleotides align to TRBD1. CDR1 is LNHDA, CDR2 SQIVND, per germline (reference sequence). V dropped 2 bases and J dropped 1; count of bases not matched to a gene: 3. The CDR3 has 15 amino acids. The CDR3 DNA reads as TGTGCCAGTAGTATATCGGGACAGGGATCCTACGAGCAGTACTTC. Its translation is CASSISGQGSYEQYF.

The J gene is TRBJ2-6, the V gene TRBV30, with a possible D match to TRBD1 (7 bases). There are 16 residues in the CDR3. The germline gives CDR1 GTSNPN, CDR2 SVGIG (reference sequence). The V and J ends lost 6 bases and 0 bases respectively, with 15 bases between them. CDR3: CACPPRGASGANVLTF. The CDR3 region has the DNA TGTGCCTGCCCTCCCAGGGGGGCCTCTGGGGCCAACGTCCTGACTTTC.

This clone was counted a few times. The V gene is TRBV9, the J gene TRBJ2-4; D might be TRBD2 (5 bases). In germline, CDR1 is SGDLS, CDR2 YYNGEE. The CDR3 runs to 14 residues. V was clipped by 3 bases and J by 6 bases, with 13 bases between them. CDR3 sequence reads: CASSARAVGNIQYF. CDR3 coding DNA: TGTGCCAGCAGCGCGAGGGCCGTTGGAAACATTCAGTACTTC.

CDR3 residues: CASSGAQRGGILARETQYF. The CDR3 coding sequence is TGTGCCAGCAGTGGAGCCCAGCGGGGGGGGATCCTGGCGAGGGAGACCCAGTACTTC. This rearrangement joins TRBV6-1 to TRBJ2-5; 10 nucleotides match TRBD2. J lost 5 bases, V lost 4 bases, and 19 bases had no gene match. CDR1 and CDR2 (germline): MNHNS, SASEGT. This CDR3 region has 19 residues.

This clone has just a few counts. This chain's CDR3 is CASSADRGVNYGYTF. The CDR3 nucleotides are TGTGCCAGTAGTGCCGACAGGGGAGTCAACTATGGCTACACCTTC. The rearrangement joins TRBV19 to TRBJ1-2; 8 bases align to TRBD1. Germline CDR1 LNHDA, CDR2 SQIVND (reference sequence). This CDR3 comprises 15 residues. Trimming at V came to 5 bases and at J to 2 bases, leaving 7 bases not matched to a gene.

The sample holds a few counts of this clone. The chain is built from TRBV6-5 and TRBJ1-4; TRBD1 is a possible D gene (5 bases). Trimming took 2 bases from V and 6 from J, leaving 16 bases between them. The CDR3 has 16 residues. CDR1 is MNHEY, CDR2 SVGAGI, per germline. The CDR3 region has the DNA TGTGCCAGCAGTTACGGCGGGACCGGGGAGGATGAAAAACTGTTTTTT. Protein product: CASSYGGTGEDEKLFF.

This clone was counted a few times. The rearrangement uses TRBV11-2 and TRBJ1-4; no clear D. The germline V gene encodes CDR1 SGHAT and CDR2 FQNNGV. Trimming left V 0 bases short and J 7 bases short, with 3 bases between. The CDR3 spans 12 residues. CDR3 sequence (DNA): TGTGCCAGCAGCTTAGAGAGTGAAAAACTGTTTTTT. This translates into CASSLESEKLFF.

With respect to this clone: One junction end disagrees with the germline gene, perhaps due to a read error. The genes are TRBV11-2 and TRBJ2-7; D gene ambiguous. CDR3 length: 14 residues. Per the germline V gene, CDR1 is SGHAT and CDR2 is FQNNGV. The CDR3 DNA reads TGTGCCAGCAGATTAGGGTACAGTTCCTACGGGCAGTACTTC. Protein: CASRLGYSSYGQYF.

The CDR3 region is CSASGVYEQYF. Here the CDR3 DNA reads TGCAGCGCCTCTGGAGTATACGAGCAGTACTTC. The chain carries TRBV29-1 and TRBJ2-7; D uncertain. Germline assignment: CDR1 SQVTM and CDR2 ANQGSEA. The CDR3 extends over 11 amino acids. V was clipped by 7 bases and J by 4 bases, with 11 bases between them.

The J gene is TRBJ2-2, the V gene TRBV2; TRBD2 matches 7 bases. CDR1 SNHLY and CDR2 FYNNEI come from the germline V gene. The V and J ends lost 2 bases and 4 bases, in that order; junction bases with no gene match: 4. This CDR3 comprises 15 residues. DNA for the CDR3: TGTGCCAGCAGTGAACTTGGGAGGGGCACCGGGGAGCTGTTTTTT. Translated: CASSELGRGTGELFF.

This clone appeared a few times. This chain links TRBV27 with TRBJ1-1; 7 bases map to TRBD1. Germline-derived CDR1 and CDR2 are MNHEY and SMNVEV (reference sequence). There are 14 residues in the CDR3. J lost 0 bases, V lost 5 bases, and 3 bases had no gene match. CDR3 sequence (DNA): TGTGCCAGCAGTATCAGGGGGTTGAACACTGAAGCTTTCTTT. It codes for CASSIRGLNTEAFF.

This chain joins TRBV7-9 and TRBJ2-7; the match to TRBD2 covers 9 bases. The ends lost 3 bases at V and 7 bases at J; junction bases unmatched: 7. This CDR3 is built from 14 residues. CDR1 and CDR2 (germline): SEHNR, FQNEAQ (reference sequence). This CDR3 reads CASSLAGGRWEQYF. In nucleotides, the CDR3 is TGTGCCAGCAGCTTGGCGGGAGGGAGGTGGGAGCAGTACTTC.

This clone was observed a handful of times. This chain connects TRBV5-8 to TRBJ2-1; weak D call: TRBD1 (7 bases). Germline V gene data show CDR1 as SGHTS and CDR2 as YDEGEE. The CDR3 sequence is 15 residues long. V lost 1 base to trimming and J lost 1 base, with 9 bases between them. The DNA for the CDR3 is TGTGCCAGCAGCTTGCAGGGGGGATCCTACAATGAGCAGTTCTTC. Protein product: CASSLQGGSYNEQFF.

The rearrangement joins TRBV7-9 to TRBJ1-4; possible D gene TRBD1, 6 bases. The germline gives CDR1 SEHNR, CDR2 FQNEAQ (reference sequence). CDR3 length equals 16 residues. V lost 3 bases and J lost 3, with 14 bases in between. CDR3 coding DNA: TGTGCCAGCAGCTTCGGGGGGGCCAGATCTAATGAAAAACTGTTTTTT. Translated: CASSFGGARSNEKLFF.

The chain is built from TRBV30 and TRBJ1-5; no clear D. CDR1 and CDR2 from the germline V gene are GTSNPN and SVGIG (reference sequence). This CDR3 is 14 amino acids long. The V gene lost 0 bases and the J gene lost 7 bases, with 13 bases spanning the gap. The CDR3 DNA follows: TGTGCCTGGAGTGTCGCCGGGTTGTGGCAGCCCCAGCATTTT. Translation: CAWSVAGLWQPQHF.

This clone has just a few counts. The chain is built from TRBV30 and TRBJ2-5; 9 positions agree with TRBD1. The CDR3 is made up of 15 amino acids. With 3 bases clipped from V and 2 bases from J, the junction kept 7 bases outside the gene matches. Germline CDR1 is GTSNPN and CDR2 is SVGIG (reference sequence). The CDR3, as DNA: TGTGCCTGGAGGGGGACAGGGTTGGGACAAGAGACCCAGTACTTC. Encoded protein: CAWRGTGLGQETQYF.

The chain uses TRBV6-1 and TRBJ2-3; the match to TRBD2 covers 7 bases. Germline V lookup: CDR1 MNHNS, CDR2 SASEGT. The CDR3 has 15 amino acids. V lost 7 bases and J lost 4; bases outside the gene matches: 11. CDR3 amino acids: CASIGGGSGADTQYF. The CDR3 nucleotides are TGTGCCAGCATAGGCGGCGGGAGCGGCGCAGATACGCAGTATTTT.